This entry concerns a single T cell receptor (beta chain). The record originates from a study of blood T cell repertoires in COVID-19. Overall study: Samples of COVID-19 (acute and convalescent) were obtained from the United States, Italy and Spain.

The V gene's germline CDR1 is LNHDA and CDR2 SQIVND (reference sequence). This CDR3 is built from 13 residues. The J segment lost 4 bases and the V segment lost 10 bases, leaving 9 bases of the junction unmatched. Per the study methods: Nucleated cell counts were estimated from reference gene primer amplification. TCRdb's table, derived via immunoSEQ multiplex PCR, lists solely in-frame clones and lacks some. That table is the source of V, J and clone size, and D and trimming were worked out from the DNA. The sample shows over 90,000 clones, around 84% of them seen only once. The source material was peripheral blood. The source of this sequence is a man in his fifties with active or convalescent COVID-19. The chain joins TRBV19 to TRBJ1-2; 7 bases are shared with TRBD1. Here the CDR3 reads CATRDSLVYGYTF. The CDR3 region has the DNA TGTGCCACACGGGACAGCCTAGTCTATGGCTACACCTTC.